This TCR beta chain was captured by sequencing in a study of T cell responses to AZD1222 COVID-19 vaccine. The CDR3 has 13 residues. The germline gives CDR1 SEHNR, CDR2 FQNEAQ (reference sequence). V trimming: 5 bases; J trimming: 10 bases; junction bases outside the gene matches: 2. TCRdb's copy holds only in-frame clones and misses some; the assay was immunoSEQ multiplex PCR. This table holds 84,000 or so clones, over 70% found once. This sequence joins TRBV7-9 and TRBJ2-1, with TRBD2 identical over 13 bases. The source of this sequence is an adult in good health. This specimen consisted of peripheral blood, obtained on day 0 of AZD1222 vaccination. CDR3: CASSAGLAGEQFF. The CDR3 bases are TGTGCCAGCAGCGCGGGACTAGCGGGAGAGCAGTTCTTC. Together with reference TRBV7-9 and TRBJ2-1, the CDR3 gives the full variable domain: DTGVSQNPRHKITKRGQNVTFRCDPISEHNRLYWYRQTLGQGPEFLTYFQNEAQLEKSRLLSDRFSAERPKGSFSTLEIQRTEQGDSAMYLCASSAGLAGEQFFGPGTRLTVL.